This record looks at one T cell receptor (beta chain) sequence and its context. Data came from immunoSEQ multiplex PCR; TCRdb stores just in-frame clones and leaves some out. The table records roughly 55,000 clones, approximately 67% of them present only once. The germline V gene has CDR1 MNHEY and CDR2 SMNVEV (reference sequence). V lost 5 bases and J lost 2; bases outside the gene matches: 8. This CDR3 region has 16 residues. The sample belongs to a study of radiotherapy plus CTLA-4 blockade in lung cancer. This receptor was taken from a human donor with non-small cell lung cancer whose response to radiotherapy plus ipilimumab could not be evaluated. V usage is TRBV27 and J usage is TRBJ2-3, with 9 bases fitting TRBD1. The specimen comprised peripheral blood, sampled from a patient treated with radiotherapy plus ipilimumab. This chain's CDR3 is CASSNPTGGYTDTQYF. The CDR3 DNA sequence: TGTGCCAGCAGTAACCCGACAGGGGGTTACACAGATACGCAGTATTTT.